Presented here are 32 T cell receptor beta chains from one specimen sequenced in a study of human T cells and chemical hapten exposure. TCRdb itself ran the RACE reads through MiXCR, one entry per CDR3 protein. The repertoire includes over 300,000 distinct CDR3 sequences, 4.5% to 5.5% of them detected once, and just over 2.5% sits in the top ten. The time point here: pre-sensitization, week 0. Treatment denoted: therapeutic diphenylcyclopropenone sensitization with weekly scalp DPC. This sample comprised whole blood, obtained in connection with sensitization to the hapten diphenylcyclopropenone (DPC). Every receptor here comes from a woman aged 45-60 years with alopecia areata. Some clones in this sample may be carry-over from other donors' samples.

A note on this clonotype: This could be a read error, since a much larger clone is one nucleotide away. The V gene is TRBV12-3 or TRBV12-4, the J gene TRBJ2-1; 13 bases fit TRBD2. Unmatched junction bases numbered 11, after V lost 4 bases and J lost 11 bases. The CDR3 length is 16 residues. This CDR3 reads CASSSRTSGSGTKQFF. CDR3 DNA: TGTGCCAGCAGTTCCCGGACTAGCGGGAGCGGGACTAAGCAGTTCTTC.

This clonotype was detected many times. This chain links TRBV29-1 with TRBJ2-3; no clear D. Germline lookup yields CDR1 SQVTM and CDR2 ANQGSEA. Trimming stripped 8 bases from V and 1 base from J, with 10 bases between. The CDR3 covers 12 residues. This chain's CDR3 is CSLPAGTDTQYF. In nucleotides, the CDR3 is TGCAGCCTTCCCGCCGGCACAGATACGCAGTATTTT.

This clonotype was detected many times. The chain employs TRBV7-2 and TRBJ1-5; the match to TRBD1 covers 7 bases. V lost 4 bases, J lost 6 bases, and 9 bases stayed unmatched. This CDR3 spans 15 amino acids. Germline values: CDR1 SGHTA, CDR2 FQGNSA. CDR3 region: CASSWVTGAGQPQHF. CDR3 bases: TGTGCCAGCAGCTGGGTAACAGGGGCAGGTCAGCCCCAGCATTTT.

This clonotype was recorded at least ten times. This chain uses TRBV2 with TRBJ2-1, with TRBD1 as a possible D gene (5 bases). The V gene's germline CDR1 is SNHLY and CDR2 FYNNEI. Trimming shortened V by 7 bases and J by 2 bases, and 15 bases separated the two germline ends. CDR3 size: 15 residues. Here the CDR3 reads CASKPDRQTYNEQFF. The CDR3 coding sequence is TGTGCCAGCAAACCTGACAGACAAACCTACAATGAGCAGTTCTTC.

This clonotype was counted at least ten times. The genes are TRBV9 and TRBJ2-2; D is ambiguous. Germline loops: CDR1 SGDLS, CDR2 YYNGEE. The CDR3 length is 13 residues. V was pared by 0 bases and J by 8 bases, with 8 bases between. DNA for the CDR3: TGTGCCAGCAGCGTAGGCAAATCGGGGGAGCTGTTTTTT. It is translated as CASSVGKSGELFF.

This clonotype has a count of ten or more. This chain uses TRBV12-3 or TRBV12-4 with TRBJ2-7; D uncertain. The CDR3 loop spans 12 amino acids. The V end was cut by 3 bases, the J end by 4 bases, with 7 bases between. CDR3: CASSFNGYEQYF. In DNA form, the CDR3 reads TGTGCCAGCAGTTTCAACGGGTACGAGCAGTACTTC.

This clonotype has ten or more counts. The chain links TRBV18 to TRBJ1-1; D remains unclear. V was pared by 2 bases and J by 2 bases, with 6 bases between. The CDR3 is made up of 13 amino acids. Per germline, CDR1 KGHSH and CDR2 LQKENI. CDR3 amino acids: CASSPADNTEAFF. CDR3 bases: TGTGCCAGCTCACCAGCAGATAACACTGAAGCTTTCTTT.

The DNA of the CDR3 is TGCAGCGTTGACGGGGAAGGCCCTAACTATGGCTACACCTTC. Encoded protein: CSVDGEGPNYGYTF. V gene TRBV29-1 combines with J gene TRBJ1-2; D gene ambiguous. The CDR3 has 14 residues. V was clipped by 3 bases and J by 0 bases, with 11 bases between them. The germline V gene has CDR1 SQVTM and CDR2 ANQGSEA.

The table lists this clonotype with many counts. V and J are TRBV29-1 and TRBJ2-2; D remains ambiguous. CDR1 SQVTM and CDR2 ANQGSEA come from the germline V gene. CDR3 length equals 12 residues. V lost 4 bases, J lost 4 bases, and 7 bases lay in between. CDR3 in amino acids: CSVVGSTGELFF. In DNA, the CDR3 is TGCAGCGTTGTAGGTTCCACCGGGGAGCTGTTTTTT.

The chain employs TRBV5-6 and TRBJ1-4, with D tentatively TRBD1 (6 bases). V was trimmed by 5 bases and J by 6 bases, leaving 14 bases between them. Germline loops: CDR1 SGHDT, CDR2 YYEEEE. The CDR3 has 14 residues. CDR3 in DNA: TGTGCCAGCAGTTCGGACAGCAATTATGAAAAACTGTTTTTT. This gives the protein CASSSDSNYEKLFF.

This clonotype has more than one count but fewer than ten. The chain recombines TRBV28 with TRBJ2-1, with TRBD2 identical over 13 bases. The V and J ends lost 6 bases and 7 bases, in that order; junction bases with no gene match: 9. The CDR3 is made up of 16 amino acids. CDR1 MDHEN and CDR2 SYDVKM come from the germline V gene. The CDR3 region has the DNA TGTGCCAGCAGACCGTCCGGGACTAGCGGGATGAATGAGCAGTTCTTC. Translation: CASRPSGTSGMNEQFF.

The rearrangement joins TRBV28 to TRBJ1-5; 7 nucleotides line up with TRBD1. The CDR3 is 15 residues long. Germline lookup yields CDR1 MDHEN and CDR2 SYDVKM. The V gene end was trimmed by 2 bases and the J gene end by 6 bases; junction bases not matched to a gene: 7. As DNA, the CDR3 is TGTGCCAGCAGTTTAGAGGGGGCGCACGGTCAGCCCCAGCATTTT. This codes for CASSLEGAHGQPQHF.

This clonotype was observed a handful of times. V gene TRBV10-3 combines with J gene TRBJ2-1, with D perhaps assigned TRBD1 or TRBD2 (5 bases each). Trimming took off 8 bases at V and 5 bases at J, with 13 bases between the two ends. Germline V lookup: CDR1 ENHRY, CDR2 SYGVKD. CDR3 length: 13 residues. The CDR3 here is CAIRDGYNNEQFF. In DNA form, the CDR3 reads TGTGCCATCCGGGACGGTTACAACAATGAGCAGTTCTTC.

This clonotype was recorded at least ten times. V and J are TRBV4-1 and TRBJ2-1; possible D gene TRBD2, 5 bases. Trimming stripped 0 bases from V and 7 bases from J, with 16 bases between. The CDR3 runs 16 residues. Germline lookup yields CDR1 MGHRA and CDR2 YSYEKL. The CDR3: CASSQEGSYSSNEQFF. As DNA, the CDR3 is TGCGCCAGCAGCCAAGAGGGGAGCTATTCCTCTAATGAGCAGTTCTTC.

This clonotype was picked up many times. The chain joins TRBV4-3 to TRBJ2-3; 12 positions agree with TRBD1. The CDR3 extends over 15 amino acids. Germline lookup yields CDR1 LGHNA and CDR2 YSLEER. V trimming: 5 bases; J trimming: 6 bases; junction bases outside the gene matches: 6. The CDR3 is CASSGTGGYADTQYF. In nucleotides, the CDR3 is TGCGCCAGCAGCGGGACAGGGGGCTATGCGGATACGCAGTATTTT.

This clonotype was observed a handful of times. The chain carries TRBV20-1 and TRBJ2-5, with 8 bases matching TRBD2. The CDR3 consists of 14 residues. J gave up 1 base and V 6 bases, and 7 bases lay outside the gene matches. CDR1 and CDR2 from the germline V gene are DFQATT and SNEGSKA (reference sequence). The CDR3 DNA is TGCAGTGCCCACGATACTAGCGGCCAAGAGACCCAGTACTTC. Translating gives CSAHDTSGQETQYF.

The rearrangement links TRBV13 to TRBJ1-2, with D unresolved. This CDR3 is 14 amino acids long. Trimming cost V 5 bases and J 5 bases, with 15 bases left between them. The V gene's germline CDR1 is PRHDT and CDR2 FYEKMQ (reference sequence). The CDR3 protein is CASSQGSARYGYTF. The CDR3 nucleotides read TGTGCCAGCAGCCAAGGTTCGGCGAGGTATGGCTACACCTTC.

This clonotype has a handful of counts. V usage is TRBV28 and J usage is TRBJ1-1; TRBD1 matches 9 bases. This CDR3 has 17 residues. From germline, CDR1 is MDHEN and CDR2 SYDVKM. The V segment lost 4 bases and the J segment 1 base; nucleotides outside the gene matches: 10. The DNA for the CDR3 is TGTGCCAGCAGTTCGATCTTTTTGGGACAGGGGAACACTGAAGCTTTCTTT. The encoded protein is CASSSIFLGQGNTEAFF.

In its sample, this clonotype was seen a few times. The rearrangement uses TRBV12-3 or TRBV12-4 and TRBJ2-7, with TRBD1 matching 9 bases. V dropped 10 bases and J dropped 5; count of bases not matched to a gene: 9. The CDR3 has 13 residues. CDR3 in amino acids: CATRGTGNHEQYF. The DNA of the CDR3 is TGTGCCACGAGGGGGACAGGGAACCACGAGCAGTACTTC.

The chain is built from TRBV6-5 and TRBJ1-1; 8 positions match TRBD1. The V and J ends lost 0 bases and 4 bases, in that order; junction bases with no gene match: 4. Germline CDR1 and CDR2: MNHEY and SVGAGI. This CDR3 contains 15 residues. The CDR3 DNA sequence: TGTGCCAGCAGTTACTCTACGGACAGGGCCACTGAAGCTTTCTTT. It is translated as CASSYSTDRATEAFF.

The chain uses TRBV6-6 and TRBJ2-3; tentative D call: TRBD2 (6 bases). This CDR3 comprises 15 residues. V lost 2 bases and J 4 bases, leaving 13 bases between the germline ends. Per the germline V gene, CDR1 is MNHNY and CDR2 is SVGAGI (reference sequence). CDR3 amino acids: CASSYTGLGADTQYF. The CDR3 DNA is TGTGCCAGCAGTTACACGGGACTCGGGGCAGATACGCAGTATTTT.

This clonotype was found many times. The CDR3 region is CASNVRKTDTQYF. DNA of the CDR3: TGTGCCAGCAATGTAAGGAAAACAGATACGCAGTATTTT. V usage is TRBV12-3 or TRBV12-4 and J usage is TRBJ2-3, with no clear D. V lost 7 bases, J lost 3 bases, and 11 bases lay in between. The CDR3 length is 13 residues.

The gene calls are TRBV25-1 and TRBJ1-5, with D unresolved. Germline CDR1 and CDR2: MGHDK and SYGVNS. Trimming removed 2 bases from V and 7 bases from J, with 12 bases in between. The CDR3 is 14 amino acids. The CDR3 DNA is TGTGCCAGCAGTGAAGAGGGTCCAGGACAGCCCCAGCATTTT. Its protein is CASSEEGPGQPQHF.

There are many counts of this clonotype. The rearrangement links TRBV5-5 to TRBJ1-1; 8 bases line up with TRBD1. The trim removed 0 bases at V and 3 bases at J, leaving 4 bases unmatched. The germline gives CDR1 SGHKS, CDR2 YYEKEE (reference sequence). The CDR3 is made up of 15 amino acids. CDR3: CASSLAPTGDTEAFF. CDR3 DNA: TGTGCCAGCAGCTTGGCCCCGACAGGGGACACTGAAGCTTTCTTT.

This clonotype was counted many times. The V gene is TRBV9, the J gene TRBJ2-5; no definite D call. Germline V gives CDR1 SGDLS, CDR2 YYNGEE. Trimming pared 0 bases from V and 5 bases from J, leaving 2 bases between. The CDR3 consists of 11 residues. This CDR3 reads CASSVDETQYF. The CDR3 nucleotides are TGTGCCAGCAGCGTAGACGAGACCCAGTACTTC.

This clonotype was counted ten times or more. The rearrangement joins TRBV7-9 to TRBJ2-1, with TRBD2 matching over 13 bases. CDR3 length: 15 residues. Looked up from germline, CDR1 is SEHNR and CDR2 is FQNEAQ (reference sequence). V lost 3 bases, J lost 4 bases, and 0 bases stayed unmatched. The CDR3 DNA reads TGTGCCAGCAGCTTGACTAGCGGGGGGTACAATGAGCAGTTCTTC. It yields the protein CASSLTSGGYNEQFF.

At least ten counts were recorded for this clonotype. This chain links TRBV28 with TRBJ2-3, with D possibly TRBD2 on 5 matching bases. The CDR3 contains 18 residues. CDR1 MDHEN and CDR2 SYDVKM come from the germline V gene. Trimming removed 7 bases at V and 2 bases at J, with 25 bases between. CDR3 sequence reads: CASTDFLRIGGPTDTQYF. CDR3 DNA sequence: TGTGCCAGCACCGACTTCCTCAGAATCGGAGGTCCCACAGATACGCAGTATTTT.

This clonotype appeared many times. The genes are TRBV5-5 and TRBJ1-1; TRBD1 agrees at 7 bases. The germline CDR1 and CDR2 sequences are SGHKS and YYEKEE (reference sequence). V lost 1 base, J lost 4 bases, and 10 bases stayed unmatched. The CDR3 runs to 16 residues. The CDR3, as DNA: TGTGCCAGCAGCTTGAGATTGACAGGGATAGGCACTGAAGCTTTCTTT. Translation gives CASSLRLTGIGTEAFF.

This clonotype showed up just a few times. The genes are TRBV11-3 and TRBJ2-1; D remains ambiguous. V was clipped by 5 bases and J by 4 bases, with 18 bases between them. Per the germline V gene, CDR1 is SGHNT and CDR2 is YENEEA. This CDR3 is 16 amino acids long. The CDR3 reads CASSRGPHPGYNEQFF. In nucleotides, the CDR3 is TGTGCCAGCAGCCGAGGACCACACCCGGGTTACAATGAGCAGTTCTTC.

The chain links TRBV3-1 to TRBJ1-1, with D unclear. The CDR3 consists of 14 residues. Germline loops: CDR1 LGHDT, CDR2 YNNKEL (reference sequence). V dropped 1 base and J dropped 7 bases, with 13 bases sitting between them. The CDR3 DNA follows: TGTGCCAGCAGCCAAGGGGGAACTGCCATTGAAGCTTTCTTT. This encodes CASSQGGTAIEAFF.

This clonotype was seen only a few times. The chain combines TRBV7-9 with TRBJ2-7; TRBD1 agrees at 7 bases. This CDR3 comprises 16 residues. V lost 5 bases to trimming and J lost 2 bases; unmatched junction nucleotides: 12. Germline lookup yields CDR1 SEHNR and CDR2 FQNEAQ (reference sequence). DNA of the CDR3: TGTGCCAGCAGCCCCCCTAGGGGACAGCGTCCCTACGAGCAGTACTTC. Translation: CASSPPRGQRPYEQYF.

The rearrangement links TRBV5-1 to TRBJ1-2; D is ambiguous. CDR3 length: 15 residues. Germline V gene data show CDR1 as SGHRS and CDR2 as YFSETQ. The V end lost 1 base, the J end lost 4 bases, and 14 bases lay between the germline ends. The CDR3, as DNA: TGCGCCAGCAGCTTGAAGAACGACTGGGTCTATGGCTACACCTTC. Translation: CASSLKNDWVYGYTF.